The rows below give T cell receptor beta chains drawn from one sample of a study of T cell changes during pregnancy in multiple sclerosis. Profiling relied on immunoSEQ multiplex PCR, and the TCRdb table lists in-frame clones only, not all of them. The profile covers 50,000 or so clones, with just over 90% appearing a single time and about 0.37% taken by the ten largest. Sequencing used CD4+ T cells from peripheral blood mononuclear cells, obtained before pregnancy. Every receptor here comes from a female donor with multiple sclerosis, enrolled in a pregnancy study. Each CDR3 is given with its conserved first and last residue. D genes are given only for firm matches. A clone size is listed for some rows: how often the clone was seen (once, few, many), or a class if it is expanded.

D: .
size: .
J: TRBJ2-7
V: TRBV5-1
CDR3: CASSLVDSTTYEQYF
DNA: TGCGCCAGCAGCTTGGTGGACAGCACAACCTACGAGCAGTACTTC

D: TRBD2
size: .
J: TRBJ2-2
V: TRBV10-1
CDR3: CASSEFLAGVGGELFF
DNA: TGCGCCAGCAGTGAGTTCCTAGCGGGAGTTGGCGGGGAGCTGTTTTTT

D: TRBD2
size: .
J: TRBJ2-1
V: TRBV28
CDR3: CASSPPGTSGNPQFF
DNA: TGTGCCAGCAGTCCACCCGGGACTAGCGGGAATCCGCAGTTCTTC

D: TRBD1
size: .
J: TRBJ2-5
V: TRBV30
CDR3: CACTGGNQETQYF
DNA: TGTGCCTGTACAGGGGGGAATCAAGAGACCCAGTACTTC

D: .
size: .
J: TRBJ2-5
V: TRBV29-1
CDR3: CSVGLPGGQETQYF
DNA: TGCAGCGTTGGGTTACCAGGGGGGCAAGAGACCCAGTACTTC

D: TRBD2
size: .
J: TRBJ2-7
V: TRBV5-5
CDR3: CASSLTSGSYEQYF
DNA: TGTGCCAGCAGCTTGACTAGCGGCTCCTACGAGCAGTACTTC

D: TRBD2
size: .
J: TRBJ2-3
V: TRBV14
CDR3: CASSGLAKDTQYF
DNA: TGTGCCAGTTCGGGACTAGCTAAAGATACGCAGTATTTT

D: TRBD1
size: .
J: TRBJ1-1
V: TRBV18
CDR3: CASSAGTVNTEAFF
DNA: TGTGCCAGCTCGGCAGGGACAGTGAACACTGAAGCTTTCTTT

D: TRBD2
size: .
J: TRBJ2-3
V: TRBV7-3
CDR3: CASSLRLAGSGTQYF
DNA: TGTGCCAGCAGCTTAAGACTAGCGGGAAGTGGTACGCAGTATTTT

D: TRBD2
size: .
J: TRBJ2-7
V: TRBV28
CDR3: CASDSGRYEQYF
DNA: TGTGCCAGCGATAGCGGGAGATACGAGCAGTACTTC

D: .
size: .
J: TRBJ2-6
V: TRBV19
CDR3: CASSIDRAAGANVLTF
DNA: TGTGCCAGTAGTATAGACAGGGCGGCTGGGGCCAACGTCCTGACTTTC

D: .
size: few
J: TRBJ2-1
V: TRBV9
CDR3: CASSPTPGDGEQFF
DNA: TGTGCCAGCAGCCCAACACCTGGAGATGGTGAGCAGTTCTTC

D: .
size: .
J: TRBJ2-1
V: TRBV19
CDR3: CASSIGRDLRYNEQFF
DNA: TGTGCCAGTAGTATAGGGAGGGACTTGAGATACAATGAGCAGTTCTTC

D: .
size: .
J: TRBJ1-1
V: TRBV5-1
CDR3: CASSLGSRAGTEAFF
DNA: TGCGCCAGCAGCTTGGGGAGCAGGGCTGGCACTGAAGCTTTCTTT

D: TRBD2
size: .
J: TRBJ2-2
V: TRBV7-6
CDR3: CASSPGAGGPPGELFF
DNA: TGTGCCAGCAGCCCCGGGGCGGGAGGGCCCCCCGGGGAGCTGTTTTTT

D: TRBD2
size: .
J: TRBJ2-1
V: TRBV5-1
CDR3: CASSSIAGLNNEQFF
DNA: TGCGCCAGCAGCTCCATAGCGGGCCTAAACAATGAGCAGTTCTTC

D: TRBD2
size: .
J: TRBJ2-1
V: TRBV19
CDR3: CASSIPGGANEQFF
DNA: TGTGCCAGTAGTATCCCGGGAGGGGCCAATGAGCAGTTCTTC

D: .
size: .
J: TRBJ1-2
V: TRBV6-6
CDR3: CASSLGEVNLYGYTF
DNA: TGTGCCAGCAGCCTCGGGGAGGTGAACCTCTATGGCTACACCTTC

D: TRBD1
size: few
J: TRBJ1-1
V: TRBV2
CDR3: CASSSGQGTIEAFF
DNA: TGTGCCAGCAGCTCGGGACAGGGGACCATAGAAGCTTTCTTT

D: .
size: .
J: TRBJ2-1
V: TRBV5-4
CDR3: CASSLEPVGASNEQFF
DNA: TGTGCCAGCAGCTTGGAGCCGGTTGGAGCGAGTAATGAGCAGTTCTTC

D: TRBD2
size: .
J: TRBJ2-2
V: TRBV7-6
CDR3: CASSLARLAGGPAGELFF
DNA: TGTGCCAGCAGCTTAGCCCGACTAGCGGGAGGGCCAGCCGGGGAGCTGTTTTTT

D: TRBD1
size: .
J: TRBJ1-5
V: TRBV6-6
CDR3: CASSYPEQGSNQPQHF
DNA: TGTGCCAGCAGTTACCCAGAACAGGGGAGCAATCAGCCCCAGCATTTT

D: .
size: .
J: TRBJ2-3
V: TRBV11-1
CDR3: CASSSEFGTDTQYF
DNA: TGTGCCAGCAGTTCGGAGTTCGGCACAGATACGCAGTATTTT

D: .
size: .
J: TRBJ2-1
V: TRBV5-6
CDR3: CASSWDSSPYNEQFF
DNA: TGTGCCAGCAGCTGGGACTCCTCGCCCTACAATGAGCAGTTCTTC

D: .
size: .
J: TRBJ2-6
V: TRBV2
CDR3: CASSGGRGGTETGGANVLTF
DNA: TGTGCCAGCAGTGGTGGTAGGGGAGGAACAGAGACGGGGGGGGCCAACGTCCTGACTTTC

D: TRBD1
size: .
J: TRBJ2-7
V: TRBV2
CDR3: CASRLTGTGDSYEQYF
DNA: TGTGCCAGCAGACTAACCGGGACAGGTGACTCCTACGAGCAGTACTTC

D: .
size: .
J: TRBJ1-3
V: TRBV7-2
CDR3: CASSLFQGSGNTIYF
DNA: TGTGCCAGCAGCTTATTCCAGGGGTCCGGAAACACCATATATTTT

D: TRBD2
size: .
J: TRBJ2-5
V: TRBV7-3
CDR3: CASSLMIGTSGTLGTQYF
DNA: TGTGCCAGCAGCTTAATGATCGGGACTAGCGGCACCCTTGGGACCCAGTACTTC

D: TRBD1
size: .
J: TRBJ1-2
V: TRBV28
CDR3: CASSSPGTGGNYGYTF
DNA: TGTGCCAGCAGCTCCCCCGGGACAGGGGGTAACTATGGCTACACCTTC

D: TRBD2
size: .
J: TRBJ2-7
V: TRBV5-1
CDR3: CASSPGLAGGKSHEQYF
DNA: TGCGCCAGCAGCCCGGGACTAGCGGGAGGTAAATCCCACGAGCAGTACTTC

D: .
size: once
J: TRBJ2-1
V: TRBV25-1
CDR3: CASSALSGTNNEQFF
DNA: TGTGCCAGCAGTGCGTTAAGCGGAACAAACAATGAGCAGTTCTTC

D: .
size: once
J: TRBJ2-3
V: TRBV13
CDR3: CASSSRSLVSTDTQYF
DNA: TGTGCCAGCAGCTCGCGAAGCCTTGTTAGCACAGATACGCAGTATTTT

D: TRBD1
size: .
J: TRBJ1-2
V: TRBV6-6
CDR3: CASSHGQGLNYGYTF
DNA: TGTGCCAGCAGTCACGGACAGGGCCTAAACTATGGCTACACCTTC

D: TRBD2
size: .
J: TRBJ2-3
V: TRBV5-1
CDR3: CASRTAGGTTDTQYF
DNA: TGCGCCAGCAGGACAGCGGGAGGGACCACAGATACGCAGTATTTT

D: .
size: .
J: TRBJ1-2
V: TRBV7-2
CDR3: CASSLNGRGGYTF
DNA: TGTGCCAGCAGCTTAAATGGGAGGGGAGGCTACACCTTC

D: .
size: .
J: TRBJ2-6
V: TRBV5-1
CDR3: CASSTPGGAGANVLTF
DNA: TGCGCCAGCAGCACCCCGGGCGGGGCTGGGGCCAACGTCCTGACTTTC

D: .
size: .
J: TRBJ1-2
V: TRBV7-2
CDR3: CASSIYGGYTF
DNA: TGTGCCAGCAGTATATATGGCGGCTACACCTTC

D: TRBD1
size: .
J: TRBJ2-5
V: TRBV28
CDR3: CASSPRQGVSQETQYF
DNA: TGTGCCAGCAGTCCCAGACAGGGCGTCTCACAGGAGACCCAGTACTTC

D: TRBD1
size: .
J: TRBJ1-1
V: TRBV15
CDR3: CATTTRQGLGTEAFF
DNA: TGTGCCACCACCACCAGACAGGGCCTGGGGACTGAAGCTTTCTTT

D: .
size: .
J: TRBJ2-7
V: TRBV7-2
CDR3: CASSLTYRPYEQYF
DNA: TGTGCCAGCAGCTTAACGTACAGACCCTACGAGCAGTACTTC